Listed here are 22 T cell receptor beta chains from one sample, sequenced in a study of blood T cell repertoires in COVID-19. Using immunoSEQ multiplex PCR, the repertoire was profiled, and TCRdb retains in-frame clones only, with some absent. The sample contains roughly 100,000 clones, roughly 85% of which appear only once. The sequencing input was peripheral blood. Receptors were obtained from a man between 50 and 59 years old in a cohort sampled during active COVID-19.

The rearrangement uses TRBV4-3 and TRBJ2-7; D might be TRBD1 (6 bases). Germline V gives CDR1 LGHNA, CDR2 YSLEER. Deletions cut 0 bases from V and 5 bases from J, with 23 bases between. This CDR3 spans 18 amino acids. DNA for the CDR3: TGCGCCAGCAGCCAAGATCCAGGGGTAGCTAGCCGGCCGGACGAGCAGTACTTC. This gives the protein CASSQDPGVASRPDEQYF.

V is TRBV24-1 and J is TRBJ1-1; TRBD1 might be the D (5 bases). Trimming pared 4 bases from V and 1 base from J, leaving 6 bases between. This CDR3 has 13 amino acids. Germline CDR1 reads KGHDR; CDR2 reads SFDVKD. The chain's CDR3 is CATSDRENTEAFF. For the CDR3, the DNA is TGTGCCACCAGTGACAGGGAGAACACTGAAGCTTTCTTT.

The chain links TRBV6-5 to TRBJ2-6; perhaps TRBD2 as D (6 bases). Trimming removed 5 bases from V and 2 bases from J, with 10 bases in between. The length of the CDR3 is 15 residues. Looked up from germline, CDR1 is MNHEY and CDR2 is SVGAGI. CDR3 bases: TGTGCCAGCAGTCTCTCGGGGGCTGGGGCCAACGTCCTGACTTTC. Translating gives CASSLSGAGANVLTF.

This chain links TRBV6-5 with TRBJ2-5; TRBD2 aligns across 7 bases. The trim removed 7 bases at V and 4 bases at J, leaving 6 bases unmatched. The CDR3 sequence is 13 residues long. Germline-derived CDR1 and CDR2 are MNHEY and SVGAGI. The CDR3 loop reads CASIGGGRETQYF. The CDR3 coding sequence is TGTGCCAGCATCGGGGGAGGGAGAGAGACCCAGTACTTC.

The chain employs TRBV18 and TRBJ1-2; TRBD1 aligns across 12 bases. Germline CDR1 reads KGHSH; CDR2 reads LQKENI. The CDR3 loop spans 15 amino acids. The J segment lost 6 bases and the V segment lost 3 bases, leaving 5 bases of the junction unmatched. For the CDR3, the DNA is TGTGCCAGCTCACCCAAGGGACAGGGGGCAAATGGCTACACCTTC. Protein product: CASSPKGQGANGYTF.

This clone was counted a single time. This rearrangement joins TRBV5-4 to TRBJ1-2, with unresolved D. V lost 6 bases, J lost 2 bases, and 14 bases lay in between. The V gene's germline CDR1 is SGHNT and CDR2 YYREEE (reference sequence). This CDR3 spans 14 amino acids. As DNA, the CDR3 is TGTGCCAGCAAGTTGGGCGGCGGGAACTATGGCTACACCTTC. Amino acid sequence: CASKLGGGNYGYTF.

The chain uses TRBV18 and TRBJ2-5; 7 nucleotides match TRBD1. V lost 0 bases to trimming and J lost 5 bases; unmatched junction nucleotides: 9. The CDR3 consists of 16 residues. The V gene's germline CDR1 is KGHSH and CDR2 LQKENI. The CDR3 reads CASSPPGRGGLETQYF. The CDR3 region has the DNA TGTGCCAGCTCACCACCAGGACGAGGGGGCTTGGAGACCCAGTACTTC.

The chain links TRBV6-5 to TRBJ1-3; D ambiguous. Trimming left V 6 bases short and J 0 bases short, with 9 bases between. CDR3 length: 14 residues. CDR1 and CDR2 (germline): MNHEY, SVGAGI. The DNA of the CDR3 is TGTGCCAGCAGACGGGATTTCTCTGGAAACACCATATATTTT. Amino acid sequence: CASRRDFSGNTIYF.

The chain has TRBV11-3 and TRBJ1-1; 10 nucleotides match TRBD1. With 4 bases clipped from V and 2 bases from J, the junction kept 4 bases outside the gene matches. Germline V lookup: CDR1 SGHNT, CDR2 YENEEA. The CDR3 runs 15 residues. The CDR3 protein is CASSSGQGENTEAFF. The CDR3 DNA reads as TGTGCCAGCAGCTCAGGACAGGGGGAAAACACTGAAGCTTTCTTT.

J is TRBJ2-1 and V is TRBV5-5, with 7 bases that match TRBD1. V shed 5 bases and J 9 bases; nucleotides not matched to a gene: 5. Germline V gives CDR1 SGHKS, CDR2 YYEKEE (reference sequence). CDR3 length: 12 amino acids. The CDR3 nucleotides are TGTGCCAGCAGTACCGGGACAGCTGAGCAGTTCTTC. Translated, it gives CASSTGTAEQFF.

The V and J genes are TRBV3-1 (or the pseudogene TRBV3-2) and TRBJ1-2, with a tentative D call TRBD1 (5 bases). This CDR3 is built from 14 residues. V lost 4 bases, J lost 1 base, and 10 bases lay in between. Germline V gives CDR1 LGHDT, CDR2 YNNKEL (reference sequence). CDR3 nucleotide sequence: TGTGCCAGCAGCCCAGGGCAGGGTAACTATGGCTACACCTTC. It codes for CASSPGQGNYGYTF.

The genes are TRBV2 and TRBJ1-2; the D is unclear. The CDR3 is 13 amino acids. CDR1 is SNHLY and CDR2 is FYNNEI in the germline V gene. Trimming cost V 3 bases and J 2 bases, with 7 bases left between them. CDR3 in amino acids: CASSDPGNYGYTF. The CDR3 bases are TGTGCCAGCAGTGATCCGGGGAACTATGGCTACACCTTC.

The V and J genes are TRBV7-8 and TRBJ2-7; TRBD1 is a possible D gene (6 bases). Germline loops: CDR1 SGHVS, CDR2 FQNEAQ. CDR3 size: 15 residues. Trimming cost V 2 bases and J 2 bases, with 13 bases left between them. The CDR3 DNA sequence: TGTGCCAGCAGCTTACGAGGGGGTACCCCCTACGAGCAGTACTTC. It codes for CASSLRGGTPYEQYF.

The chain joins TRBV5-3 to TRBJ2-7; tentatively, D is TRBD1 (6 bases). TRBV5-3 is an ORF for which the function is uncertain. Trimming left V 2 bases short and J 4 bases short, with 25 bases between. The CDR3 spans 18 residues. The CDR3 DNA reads TGTGCCAGAAGCTTCGTCTTTGGCCCCGGGACACTTAATTACGAGCAGTACGTC. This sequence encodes CARSFVFGPGTLNYEQYV.

CDR3 DNA sequence: TGTGCCAGCAGCTTGTGGGGGACTAGCGGGGGCAATGAGCAGTTCTTC. Translation gives CASSLWGTSGGNEQFF. The rearrangement uses TRBV11-3 and TRBJ2-1, with 14 bases fitting TRBD2. Germline trimming cut 3 bases from V and 6 bases from J; bases unmatched to any gene: 4. The CDR3 is 16 amino acids. In germline, CDR1 is SGHNT, CDR2 YENEEA.

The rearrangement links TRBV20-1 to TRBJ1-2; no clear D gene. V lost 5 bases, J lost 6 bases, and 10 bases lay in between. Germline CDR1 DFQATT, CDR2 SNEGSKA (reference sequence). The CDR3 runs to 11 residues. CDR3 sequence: CSAQVLNGYTF. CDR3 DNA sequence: TGCAGTGCTCAGGTCCTGAATGGCTACACCTTC.

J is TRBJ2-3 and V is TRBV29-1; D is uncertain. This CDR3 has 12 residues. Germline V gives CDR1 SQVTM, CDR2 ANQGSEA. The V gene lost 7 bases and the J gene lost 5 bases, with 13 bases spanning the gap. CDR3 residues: CSANQYLDTQYF. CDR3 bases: TGCAGCGCAAATCAGTACCTAGATACGCAGTATTTT.

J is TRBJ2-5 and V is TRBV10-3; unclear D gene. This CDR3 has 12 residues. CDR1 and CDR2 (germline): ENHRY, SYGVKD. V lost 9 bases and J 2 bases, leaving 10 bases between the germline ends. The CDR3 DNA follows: TGTGCCATTTCTGAGCATCAAGAGACCCAGTACTTC. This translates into CAISEHQETQYF.

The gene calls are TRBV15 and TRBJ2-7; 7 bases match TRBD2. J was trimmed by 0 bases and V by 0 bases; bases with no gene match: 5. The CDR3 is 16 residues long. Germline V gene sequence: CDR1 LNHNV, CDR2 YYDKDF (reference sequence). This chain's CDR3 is CATSRELGGSSYEQYV. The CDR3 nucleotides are TGTGCCACCAGCAGAGAACTGGGGGGGAGCTCCTACGAGCAGTACGTC.

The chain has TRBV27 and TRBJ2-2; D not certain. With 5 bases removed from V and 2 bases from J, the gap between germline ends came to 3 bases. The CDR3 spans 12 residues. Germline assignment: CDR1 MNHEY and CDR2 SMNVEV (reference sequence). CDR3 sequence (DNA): TGTGCCAGCAGTCTCAACACCGGGGAGCTGTTTTTT. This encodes CASSLNTGELFF.

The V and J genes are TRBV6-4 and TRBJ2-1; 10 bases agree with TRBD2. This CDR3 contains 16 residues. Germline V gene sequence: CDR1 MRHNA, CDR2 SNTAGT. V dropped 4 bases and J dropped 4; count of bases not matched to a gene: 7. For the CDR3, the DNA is TGTGCCAGCAGTGCCCTCCCTAGCGGGGGATACAATGAGCAGTTCTTC. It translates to CASSALPSGGYNEQFF.

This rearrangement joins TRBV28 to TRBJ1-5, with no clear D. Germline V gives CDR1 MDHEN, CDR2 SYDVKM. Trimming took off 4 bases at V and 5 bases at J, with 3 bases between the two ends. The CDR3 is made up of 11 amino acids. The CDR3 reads CASSSDQPQHF. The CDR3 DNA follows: TGTGCCAGCAGTTCGGATCAGCCCCAGCATTTT.